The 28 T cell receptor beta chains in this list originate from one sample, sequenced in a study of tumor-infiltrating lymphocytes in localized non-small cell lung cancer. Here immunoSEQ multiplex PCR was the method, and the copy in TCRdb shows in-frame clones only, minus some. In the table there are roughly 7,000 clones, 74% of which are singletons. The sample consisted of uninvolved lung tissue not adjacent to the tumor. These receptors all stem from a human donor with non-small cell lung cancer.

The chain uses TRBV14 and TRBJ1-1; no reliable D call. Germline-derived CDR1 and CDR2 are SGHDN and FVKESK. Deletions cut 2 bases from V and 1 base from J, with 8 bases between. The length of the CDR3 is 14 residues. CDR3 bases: TGTGCCAGCAGCCAACAAGGAAGGAACACTGAAGCTTTCTTT. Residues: CASSQQGRNTEAFF.

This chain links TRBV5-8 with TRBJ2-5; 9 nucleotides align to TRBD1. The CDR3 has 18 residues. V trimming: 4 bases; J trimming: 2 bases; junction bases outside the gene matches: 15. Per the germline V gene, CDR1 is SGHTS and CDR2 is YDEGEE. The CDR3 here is CASSPYRGRNPSQETQYF. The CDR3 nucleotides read TGTGCCAGCAGCCCCTACAGGGGGCGAAACCCAAGTCAAGAGACCCAGTACTTC. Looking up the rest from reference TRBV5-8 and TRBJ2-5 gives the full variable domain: EAGVTQSPTHLIKTRGQQATLRCSPISGHTSVYWYQQALGLGLQFLLWYDEGEERNRGNFPPRFSGRQFPNYSSELNVNALELEDSALYLCASSPYRGRNPSQETQYFGPGTRLLVL.

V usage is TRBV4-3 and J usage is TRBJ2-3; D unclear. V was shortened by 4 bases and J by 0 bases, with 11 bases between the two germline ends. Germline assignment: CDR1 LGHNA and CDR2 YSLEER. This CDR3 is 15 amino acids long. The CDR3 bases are TGCGCCAGCAGCCTGGACGTATCTAGCACAGATACGCAGTATTTT. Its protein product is CASSLDVSSTDTQYF.

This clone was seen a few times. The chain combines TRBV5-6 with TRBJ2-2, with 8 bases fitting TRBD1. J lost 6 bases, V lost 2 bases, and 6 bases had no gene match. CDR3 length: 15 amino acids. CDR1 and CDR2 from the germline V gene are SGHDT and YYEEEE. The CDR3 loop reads CASSFADRGAGELFF. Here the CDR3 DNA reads TGTGCCAGCAGCTTCGCCGACAGGGGCGCCGGGGAGCTGTTTTTT. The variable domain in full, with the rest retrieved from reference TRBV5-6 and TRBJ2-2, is DAGVTQSPTHLIKTRGQQVTLRCSPKSGHDTVSWYQQALGQGPQFIFQYYEEEERQRGNFPDRFSGHQFPNYSSELNVNALLLGDSALYLCASSFADRGAGELFFGEGSRLTVL.

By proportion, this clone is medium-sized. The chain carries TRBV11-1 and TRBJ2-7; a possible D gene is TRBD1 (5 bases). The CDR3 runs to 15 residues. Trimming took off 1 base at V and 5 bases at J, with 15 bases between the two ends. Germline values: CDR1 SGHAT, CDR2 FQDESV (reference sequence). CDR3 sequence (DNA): TGTGCCAGCAGCTTAGATTCAGGGTTGATGGACGAGCAGTACTTC. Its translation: CASSLDSGLMDEQYF.

Here the CDR3 DNA reads TGTGCCAGCAGTGGACAGGGGTACACCGGGGAGCTGTTTTTT. This sequence encodes CASSGQGYTGELFF. The J gene is TRBJ2-2, the V gene TRBV2; 8 bases match TRBD1. The CDR3 runs 14 residues. The germline V gene has CDR1 SNHLY and CDR2 FYNNEI. V shed 4 bases, J shed 3 bases, and the junction held 1 base outside the gene matches.

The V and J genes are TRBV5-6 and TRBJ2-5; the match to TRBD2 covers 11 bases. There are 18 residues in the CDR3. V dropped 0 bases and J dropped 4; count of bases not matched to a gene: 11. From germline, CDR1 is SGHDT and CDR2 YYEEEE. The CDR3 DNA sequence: TGTGCCAGCAGCTTGGAGGGGGTACTAGCGGGGGATCTAGAGACCCAGTACTTC. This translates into CASSLEGVLAGDLETQYF.

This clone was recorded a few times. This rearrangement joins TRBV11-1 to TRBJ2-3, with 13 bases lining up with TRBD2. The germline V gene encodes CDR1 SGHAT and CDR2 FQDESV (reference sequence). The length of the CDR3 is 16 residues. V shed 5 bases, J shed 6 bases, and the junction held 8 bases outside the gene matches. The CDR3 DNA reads TGTGCCAGCAGCGGGGGACTAGCGGGGCGTCGGGATACGCAGTATTTT. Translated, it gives CASSGGLAGRRDTQYF.

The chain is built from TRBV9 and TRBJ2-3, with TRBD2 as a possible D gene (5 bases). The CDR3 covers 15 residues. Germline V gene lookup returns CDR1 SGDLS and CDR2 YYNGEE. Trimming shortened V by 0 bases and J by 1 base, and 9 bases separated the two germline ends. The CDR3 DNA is TGTGCCAGCAGCGTAGAGGCGGGTGGCACAGATACGCAGTATTTT. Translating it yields CASSVEAGGTDTQYF.

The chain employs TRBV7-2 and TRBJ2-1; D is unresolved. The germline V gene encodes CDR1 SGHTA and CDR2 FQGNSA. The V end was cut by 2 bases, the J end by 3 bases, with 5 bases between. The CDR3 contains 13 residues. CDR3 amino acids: CASSLWGYNEQFF. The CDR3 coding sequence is TGTGCCAGCAGCTTATGGGGCTACAATGAGCAGTTCTTC.

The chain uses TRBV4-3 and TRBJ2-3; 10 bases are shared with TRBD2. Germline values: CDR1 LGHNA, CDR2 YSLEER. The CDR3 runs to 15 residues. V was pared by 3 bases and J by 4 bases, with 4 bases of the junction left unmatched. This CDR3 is CASSQERGGADTQYF. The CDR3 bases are TGCGCCAGCAGCCAGGAGCGGGGGGGCGCAGATACGCAGTATTTT.

CDR3: CASSAEASQPQHF. The CDR3 DNA reads TGTGCCAGCAGCGCAGAGGCTAGTCAGCCCCAGCATTTT. This chain links TRBV6-1 with TRBJ1-5; D ambiguous. Trimming took 6 bases from V and 6 from J, leaving 12 bases between them. CDR1 and CDR2 (germline): MNHNS, SASEGT. The CDR3 is 13 residues long.

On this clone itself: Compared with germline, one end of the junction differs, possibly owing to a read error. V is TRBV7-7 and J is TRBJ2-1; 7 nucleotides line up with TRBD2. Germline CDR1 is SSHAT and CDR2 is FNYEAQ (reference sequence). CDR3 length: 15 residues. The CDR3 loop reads CASSLDAGDYNEQFF. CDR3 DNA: TGTGCTAGCAGCTTAGATGCGGGAGACTACAATGAGCAGTTCTTC.

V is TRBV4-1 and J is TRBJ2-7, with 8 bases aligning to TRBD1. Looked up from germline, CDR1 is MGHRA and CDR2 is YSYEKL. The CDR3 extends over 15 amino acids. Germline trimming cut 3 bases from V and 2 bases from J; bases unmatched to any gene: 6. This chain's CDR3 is CASSHTGTGAYEQYF. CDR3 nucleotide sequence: TGCGCCAGCAGCCACACCGGGACAGGAGCCTACGAGCAGTACTTC.

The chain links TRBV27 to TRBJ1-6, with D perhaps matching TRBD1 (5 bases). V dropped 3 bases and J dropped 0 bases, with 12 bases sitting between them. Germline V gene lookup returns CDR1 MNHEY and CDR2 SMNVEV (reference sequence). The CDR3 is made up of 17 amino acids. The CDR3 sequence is CASSLFRGPSYNSPLHF. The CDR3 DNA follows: TGTGCCAGCAGTTTGTTTCGGGGACCCTCCTATAATTCACCCCTCCACTTT.

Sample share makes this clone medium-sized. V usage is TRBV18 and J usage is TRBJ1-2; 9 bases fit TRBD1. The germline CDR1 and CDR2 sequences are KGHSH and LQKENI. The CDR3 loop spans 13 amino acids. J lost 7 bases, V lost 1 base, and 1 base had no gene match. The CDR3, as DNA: TGTGCCAGCTCACCACGGACAGGGGCTGGCTACACCTTC. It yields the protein CASSPRTGAGYTF.

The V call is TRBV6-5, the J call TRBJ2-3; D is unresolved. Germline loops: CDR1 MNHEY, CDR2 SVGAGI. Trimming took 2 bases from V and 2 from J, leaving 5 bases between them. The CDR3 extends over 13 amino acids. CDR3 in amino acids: CASSYGVTDTQYF. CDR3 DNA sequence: TGTGCCAGCAGTTACGGGGTCACAGATACGCAGTATTTT.

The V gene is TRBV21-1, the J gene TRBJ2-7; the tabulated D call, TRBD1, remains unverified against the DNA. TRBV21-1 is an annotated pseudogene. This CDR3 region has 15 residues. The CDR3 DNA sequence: TGTGCCAGCAGCCCTCGACAGGGGCGAAGCTACGAGCAGTACTTC. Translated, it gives CASSPRQGRSYEQYF.

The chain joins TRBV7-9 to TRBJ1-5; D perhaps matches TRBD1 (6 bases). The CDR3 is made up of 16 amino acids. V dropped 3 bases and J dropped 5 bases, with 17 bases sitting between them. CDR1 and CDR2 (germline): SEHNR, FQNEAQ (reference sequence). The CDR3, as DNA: TGTGCCAGCAGCTTGGGTGCTGGCAGGGGCCATCAGCCCCAGCATTTT. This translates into CASSLGAGRGHQPQHF.

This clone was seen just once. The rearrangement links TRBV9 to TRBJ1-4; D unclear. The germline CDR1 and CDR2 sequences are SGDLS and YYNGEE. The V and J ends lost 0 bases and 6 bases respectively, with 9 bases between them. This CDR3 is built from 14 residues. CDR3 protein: CASSVDSGDEKLFF. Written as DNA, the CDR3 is TGTGCCAGCAGCGTAGACAGTGGGGATGAAAAACTGTTTTTT.

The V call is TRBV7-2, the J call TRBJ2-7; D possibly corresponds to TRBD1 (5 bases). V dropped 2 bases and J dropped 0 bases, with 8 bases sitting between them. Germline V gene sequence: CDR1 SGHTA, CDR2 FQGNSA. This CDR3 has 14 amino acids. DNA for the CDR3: TGTGCCAGCAGCTTACACAGGAGCTCCTACGAGCAGTACTTC. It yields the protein CASSLHRSSYEQYF. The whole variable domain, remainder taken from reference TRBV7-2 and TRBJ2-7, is GAGVSQSPSNKVTEKGKDVELRCDPISGHTALYWYRQSLGQGLEFLIYFQGNSAPDKSGLPSDRFSAERTGGSVSTLTIQRTQQEDSAVYLCASSLHRSSYEQYFGPGTRLTVT.

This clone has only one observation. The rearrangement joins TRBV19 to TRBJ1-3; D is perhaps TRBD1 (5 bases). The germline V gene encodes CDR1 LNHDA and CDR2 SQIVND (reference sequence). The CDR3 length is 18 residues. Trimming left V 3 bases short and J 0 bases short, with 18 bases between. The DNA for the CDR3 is TGTGCCAGTAGTATTCCTGGGGCAGGGACCGTCTCTGGAAACACCATATATTTT. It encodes CASSIPGAGTVSGNTIYF.

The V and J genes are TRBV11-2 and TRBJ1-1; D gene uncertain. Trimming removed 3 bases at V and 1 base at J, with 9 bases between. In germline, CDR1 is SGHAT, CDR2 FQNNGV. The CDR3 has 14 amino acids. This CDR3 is CASSLGRWNTEAFF. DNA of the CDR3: TGTGCCAGCAGCTTGGGTCGGTGGAACACTGAAGCTTTCTTT.

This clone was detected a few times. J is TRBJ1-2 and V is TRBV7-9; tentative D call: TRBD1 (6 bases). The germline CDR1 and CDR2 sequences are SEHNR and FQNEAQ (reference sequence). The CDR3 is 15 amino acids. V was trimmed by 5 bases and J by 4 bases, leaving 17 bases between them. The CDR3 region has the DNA TGTGCCAGCAGCCCCCCAGGACAGCCTCTCTATGGCTACACCTTC. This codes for CASSPPGQPLYGYTF. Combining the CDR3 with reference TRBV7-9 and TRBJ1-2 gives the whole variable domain DTGVSQNPRHKITKRGQNVTFRCDPISEHNRLYWYRQTLGQGPEFLTYFQNEAQLEKSRLLSDRFSAERPKGSFSTLEIQRTEQGDSAMYLCASSPPGQPLYGYTFGSGTRLTVV.

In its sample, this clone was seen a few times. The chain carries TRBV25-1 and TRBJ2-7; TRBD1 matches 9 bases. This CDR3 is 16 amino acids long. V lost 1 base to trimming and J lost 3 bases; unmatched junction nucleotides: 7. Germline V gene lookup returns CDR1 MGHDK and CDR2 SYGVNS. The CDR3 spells CASSESGTGKDYEQYF. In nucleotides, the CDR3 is TGTGCCAGCAGTGAATCCGGGACAGGGAAGGACTACGAGCAGTACTTC.

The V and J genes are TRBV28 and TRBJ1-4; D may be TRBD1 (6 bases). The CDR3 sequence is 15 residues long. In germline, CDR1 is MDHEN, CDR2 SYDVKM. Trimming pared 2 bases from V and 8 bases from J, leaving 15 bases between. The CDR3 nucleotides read TGTGCCAGCAGTTTAGGGGGACAACTGGGCGAAAAACTGTTTTTT. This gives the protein CASSLGGQLGEKLFF.

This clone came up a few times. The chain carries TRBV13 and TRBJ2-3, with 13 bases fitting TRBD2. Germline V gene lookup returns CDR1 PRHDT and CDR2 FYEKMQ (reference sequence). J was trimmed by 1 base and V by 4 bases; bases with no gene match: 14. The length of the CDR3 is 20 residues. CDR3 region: CASSSRVWTSGGRGTDTQYF. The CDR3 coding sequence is TGTGCCAGCAGCTCGCGCGTCTGGACTAGCGGGGGACGGGGCACAGATACGCAGTATTTT.

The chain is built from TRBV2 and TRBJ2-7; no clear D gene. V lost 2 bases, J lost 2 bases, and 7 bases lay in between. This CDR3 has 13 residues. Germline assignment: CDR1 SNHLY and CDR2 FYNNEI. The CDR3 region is CASSETATYEQYF. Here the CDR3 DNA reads TGTGCCAGCAGTGAAACAGCAACCTACGAGCAGTACTTC.